This T cell receptor (beta chain) was profiled in a study of cytomegalovirus exposure and HLA in healthy donors. General study results and limits: Listed as cytomegalovirus-associated were 150 or so TCR beta chains.

CDR3 length: 14 amino acids. Germline loops: CDR1 MNHEY, CDR2 SVGAGI. V gave up 6 bases and J gave up 2 bases, with 13 bases separating them. Vbeta (60) and Jbeta (13) primers were used in the PCR. Sequencing used immunoSEQ multiplex PCR; TCRdb keeps in-frame clones, though not all of them. This sample's table has around 50,000 clones. On this clone: Its antigen is undetermined.

The V and J genes are TRBV6-5 and TRBJ1-1; the D is unclear. Input material: PBMCs. This TCR was sampled from a female donor in good health and CMV-seronegative. In DNA, the CDR3 is TGTGCCAGCAGGCGAGCAGCGGCAAACACTGAAGCTTTCTTT. Translation: CASRRAAANTEAFF.